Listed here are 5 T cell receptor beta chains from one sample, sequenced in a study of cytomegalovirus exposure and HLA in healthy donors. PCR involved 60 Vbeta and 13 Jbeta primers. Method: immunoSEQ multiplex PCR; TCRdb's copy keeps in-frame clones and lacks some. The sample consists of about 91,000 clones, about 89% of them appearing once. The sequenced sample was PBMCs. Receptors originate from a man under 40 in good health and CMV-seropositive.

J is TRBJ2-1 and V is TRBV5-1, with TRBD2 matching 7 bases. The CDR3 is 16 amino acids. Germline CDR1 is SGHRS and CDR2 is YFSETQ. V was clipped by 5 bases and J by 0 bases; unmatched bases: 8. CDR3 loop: CASRLTGGSSYNEQFF. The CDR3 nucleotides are TGCGCCAGCAGACTCACGGGGGGTAGCTCCTACAATGAGCAGTTCTTC.

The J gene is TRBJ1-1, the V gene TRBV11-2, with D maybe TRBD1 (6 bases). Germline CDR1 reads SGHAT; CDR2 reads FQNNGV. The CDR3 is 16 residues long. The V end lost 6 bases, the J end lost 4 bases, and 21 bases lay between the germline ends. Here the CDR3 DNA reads TGTGCCAGCAGACAATTAAGGCCGCACAGGGCCACTGAAGCTTTCTTT. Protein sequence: CASRQLRPHRATEAFF.

CDR3 bases: TGCGCCAGCAGCCATTCTAGGGGGGGGGCGTCCTACGAGCAGTACTTC. This encodes CASSHSRGGASYEQYF. The chain carries TRBV4-1 and TRBJ2-7, with D possibly matching TRBD2 (7 bases). V lost 3 bases and J 1 base, leaving 16 bases between the germline ends. CDR1 is MGHRA, CDR2 YSYEKL, per germline. CDR3 length equals 16 residues.

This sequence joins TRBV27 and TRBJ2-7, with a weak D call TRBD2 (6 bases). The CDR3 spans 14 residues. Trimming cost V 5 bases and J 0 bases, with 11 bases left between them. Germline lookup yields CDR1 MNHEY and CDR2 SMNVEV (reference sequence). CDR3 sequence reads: CASSTSWSSYEQYF. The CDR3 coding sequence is TGTGCCAGCAGTACTAGCTGGTCCTCCTACGAGCAGTACTTC.

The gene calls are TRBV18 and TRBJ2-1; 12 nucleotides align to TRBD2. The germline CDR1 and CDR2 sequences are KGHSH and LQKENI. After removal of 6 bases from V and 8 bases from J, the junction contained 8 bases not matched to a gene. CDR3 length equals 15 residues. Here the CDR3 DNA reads TGTGCCAGCTCCCTACTAGCGGGAGGCTTCGATGAGCAGTTCTTC. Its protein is CASSLLAGGFDEQFF. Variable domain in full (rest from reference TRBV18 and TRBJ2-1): NAGVMQNPRHLVRRRGQEARLRCSPMKGHSHVYWYRQLPEEGLKFMVYLQKENIIDESGMPKERFSAEFPKEGPSILRIQQVVRGDSAAYFCASSLLAGGFDEQFFGPGTRLTVL.